This T cell receptor beta chain was identified during a study of blood T cell repertoires in COVID-19. The CDR3 runs 15 residues. The germline V gene encodes CDR1 SGHRS and CDR2 YFSETQ. The trim removed 4 bases at V and 1 base at J, leaving 7 bases unmatched. Profiling relied on immunoSEQ multiplex PCR, and the TCRdb table lists in-frame clones only, not all of them. This sample carries hundreds of thousands of clones, more than 85% of them seen once, and the ten largest clones take over 2.5%. Sample: peripheral blood. This sequence was found in a human donor in a cohort sampled during active COVID-19. The chain links TRBV5-1 to TRBJ2-5, with 7 bases matching TRBD1. CDR3 residues: CASSDLGTVQETQYF. CDR3 DNA sequence: TGCGCCAGCAGCGATCTTGGGACAGTCCAAGAGACCCAGTACTTC.